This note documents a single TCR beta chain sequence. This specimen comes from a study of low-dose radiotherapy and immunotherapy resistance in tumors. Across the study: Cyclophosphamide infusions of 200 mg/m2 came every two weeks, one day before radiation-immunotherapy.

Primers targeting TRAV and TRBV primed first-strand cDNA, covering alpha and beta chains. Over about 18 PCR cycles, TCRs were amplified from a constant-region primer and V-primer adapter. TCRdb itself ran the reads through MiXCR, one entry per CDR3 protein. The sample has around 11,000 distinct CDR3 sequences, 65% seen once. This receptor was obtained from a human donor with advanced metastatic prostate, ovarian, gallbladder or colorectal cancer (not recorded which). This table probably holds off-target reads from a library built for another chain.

CDR3 sequence: CASSLAGSTEAFF. The CDR3 coding sequence is TGCGCCAGCAGCTTGGCAGGGTCCACTGAAGCTTTCTTT. This chain uses TRBV5-1 with TRBJ1-1; D perhaps matches TRBD1 (5 bases). CDR1 is SGHRS, CDR2 YFSETQ, per germline. Between the trimmed V and J ends, which lost 0 bases and 4 bases, there was a span of 7 bases. This CDR3 comprises 13 residues.